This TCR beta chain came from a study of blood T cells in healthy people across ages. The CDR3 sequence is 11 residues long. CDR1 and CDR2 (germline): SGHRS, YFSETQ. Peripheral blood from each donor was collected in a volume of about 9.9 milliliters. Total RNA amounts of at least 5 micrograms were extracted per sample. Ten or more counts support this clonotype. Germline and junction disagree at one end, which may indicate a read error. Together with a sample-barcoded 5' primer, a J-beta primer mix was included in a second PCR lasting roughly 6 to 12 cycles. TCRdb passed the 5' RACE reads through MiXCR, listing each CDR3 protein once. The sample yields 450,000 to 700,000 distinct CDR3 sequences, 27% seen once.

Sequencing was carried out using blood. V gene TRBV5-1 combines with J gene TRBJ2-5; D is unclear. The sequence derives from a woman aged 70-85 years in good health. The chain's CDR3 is CASSSGETQYF. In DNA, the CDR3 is TGTGCCAGCAGCTCCGGAGAGACCCAGTACTTC.